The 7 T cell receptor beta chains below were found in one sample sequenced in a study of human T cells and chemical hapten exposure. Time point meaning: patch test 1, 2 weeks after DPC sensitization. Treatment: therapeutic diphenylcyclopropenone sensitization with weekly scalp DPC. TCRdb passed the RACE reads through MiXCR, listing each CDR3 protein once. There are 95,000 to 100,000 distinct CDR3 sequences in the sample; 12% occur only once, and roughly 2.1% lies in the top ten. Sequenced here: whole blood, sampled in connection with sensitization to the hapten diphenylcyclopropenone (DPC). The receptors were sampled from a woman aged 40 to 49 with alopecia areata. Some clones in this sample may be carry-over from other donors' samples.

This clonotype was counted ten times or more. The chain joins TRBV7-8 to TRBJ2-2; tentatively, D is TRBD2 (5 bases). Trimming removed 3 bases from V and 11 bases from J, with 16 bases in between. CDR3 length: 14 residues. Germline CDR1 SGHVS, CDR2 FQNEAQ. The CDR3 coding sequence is TGTGCCAGCAGCTTGGGTCCGCACCGGGGAGAGCTGTTTTTT. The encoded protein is CASSLGPHRGELFF.

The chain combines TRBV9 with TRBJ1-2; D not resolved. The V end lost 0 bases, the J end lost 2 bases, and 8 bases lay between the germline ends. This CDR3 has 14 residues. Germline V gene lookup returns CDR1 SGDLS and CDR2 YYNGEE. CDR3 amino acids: CASSVVPENYGYTF. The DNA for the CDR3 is TGTGCCAGCAGCGTAGTTCCGGAAAACTATGGCTACACCTTC.

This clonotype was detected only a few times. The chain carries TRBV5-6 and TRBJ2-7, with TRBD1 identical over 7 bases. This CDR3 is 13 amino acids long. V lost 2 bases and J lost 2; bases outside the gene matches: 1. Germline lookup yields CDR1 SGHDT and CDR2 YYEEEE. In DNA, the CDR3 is TGTGCCAGCAGCTTTGGGACAGCCTACGAGCAGTACTTC. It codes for CASSFGTAYEQYF.

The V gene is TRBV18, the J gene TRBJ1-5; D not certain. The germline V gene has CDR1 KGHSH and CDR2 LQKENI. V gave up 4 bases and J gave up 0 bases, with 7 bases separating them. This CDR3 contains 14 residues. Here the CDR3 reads CASSRDTSNQPQHF. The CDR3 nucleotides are TGTGCCAGCTCACGAGACACTAGCAATCAGCCCCAGCATTTT.

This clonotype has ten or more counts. The CDR3 is CASIKAGVLNEQFF. In nucleotides, the CDR3 is TGTGCCAGCATCAAAGCGGGAGTCCTCAATGAGCAGTTCTTC. The V call is TRBV12-3 or TRBV12-4, the J call TRBJ2-1, with 8 bases identical to TRBD2. V lost 7 bases and J lost 6; bases outside the gene matches: 8. This CDR3 is built from 14 residues.

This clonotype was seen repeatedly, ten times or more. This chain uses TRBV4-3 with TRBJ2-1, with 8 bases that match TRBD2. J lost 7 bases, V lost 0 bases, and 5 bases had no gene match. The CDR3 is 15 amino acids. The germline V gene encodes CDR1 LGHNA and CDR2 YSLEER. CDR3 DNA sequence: TGCGCCAGCAGCCAAGACGGTAGCGGGACAAATGAGCAGTTCTTC. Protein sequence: CASSQDGSGTNEQFF.

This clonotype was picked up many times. CDR3 region: CASSLVVSQTDTQYF. The DNA of the CDR3 is TGTGCCAGCAGCTTAGTGGTCAGTCAAACAGATACGCAGTATTTT. The chain combines TRBV7-9 with TRBJ2-3; D gene unclear. Looked up from germline, CDR1 is SEHNR and CDR2 is FQNEAQ (reference sequence). V shed 1 base and J shed 3 bases, with 11 bases lying between them. This CDR3 is 15 amino acids long.